These T cell receptor beta chains were read from a single sample in a study of blood T cell repertoires in COVID-19. Clones were read by immunoSEQ multiplex PCR, and TCRdb kept only the in-frame ones, dropping some. The sample lists fewer than 350,000 clones, around 90% seen once, with approximately 2% in the top ten. Material for sequencing was PBMCs or T cells enriched from blood (not recorded which). These receptors were obtained from a woman aged 60 to 75 in a cohort exposed to, infected with or recovered from COVID-19 (not recorded which). Each CDR3 is given with its conserved first and last residue. A D gene is named only where the DNA matches it firmly. For some rows the clone size is stated as once, few or many, or as a class when expanded; others skip it.

d_call j_call v_call clone_size cdr3_aa cdr3_nt
NA TRBJ2-7 TRBV9 NA CASSPELAATYEQYF TGTGCCAGCAGCCCCGAACTAGCAGCTACCTACGAGCAGTACTTC
NA TRBJ1-5 TRBV19 NA CASSIGRDWRNQPQHF TGTGCCAGTAGTATAGGTAGGGATTGGAGGAATCAGCCCCAGCATTTT
TRBD1 TRBJ1-6 TRBV5-6 few CASSLYDRAADNSPLHF TGTGCCAGCAGCCTCTACGACAGGGCCGCTGATAATTCACCCCTCCACTTT
TRBD1 TRBJ2-2 TRBV19 once CASRPPGQRTGELFF TGTGCCAGTAGGCCTCCGGGACAGCGCACCGGGGAGCTGTTTTTT
NA TRBJ2-2 TRBV21-1 once CASRRISGKPNTGELFF TGTGCCAGCAGACGTATTAGCGGGAAGCCGAACACCGGGGAGCTGTTTTTT
NA TRBJ2-7 TRBV27 once CASSLLKLGTEQYF TGTGCCAGCAGTTTGCTAAAACTAGGAACCGAGCAGTACTTC
TRBD1 TRBJ1-6 TRBV15 NA CATSRDTGQGYSPLHF TGTGCCACCAGCAGAGATACGGGACAGGGATATTCACCCCTCCACTTT
NA TRBJ2-5 TRBV18 NA CASSPQAGPQETQYF TGTGCCAGCTCACCACAGGCAGGGCCCCAAGAGACCCAGTACTTC
NA TRBJ1-2 TRBV9 NA CASSVDFFSGTDGYTF TGTGCCAGCAGCGTAGATTTCTTCTCAGGAACGGATGGCTACACCTTC
NA TRBJ1-1 TRBV9 NA CASSRGGAYTEAFF TGTGCCAGCAGCCGAGGGGGGGCCTACACTGAAGCTTTCTTT
TRBD1 TRBJ1-5 TRBV28 NA CASSLQGVGGEPQHF TGTGCCAGCAGTTTACAGGGGGTTGGCGGGGAGCCCCAGCATTTT
NA TRBJ2-3 TRBV19 NA CASSTDQGPRGTDTQYF TGTGCCAGTAGTACCGACCAGGGGCCAAGGGGCACAGATACGCAGTATTTT
NA TRBJ1-2 TRBV14 NA CASSPPTGTIYGYTF TGTGCCAGCAGCCCTCCGACCGGGACAATCTATGGCTACACCTTC
TRBD1 TRBJ1-2 TRBV28 NA CASSSSTGDGYTF TGTGCCAGCAGTTCCTCGACAGGGGATGGCTACACCTTC
NA TRBJ2-3 TRBV28 once CASSFDSLTDTQYF TGTGCCAGCAGTTTCGACAGCCTCACAGATACGCAGTATTTT
NA TRBJ2-6 TRBV5-5 few CASSFEGAGANVLTF TGTGCCAGCAGCTTTGAGGGGGCTGGGGCCAACGTCCTGACTTTC
TRBD1 TRBJ2-7 TRBV28 NA CASRLPGTGGYEQYF TGTGCCAGCAGGTTACCTGGGACAGGGGGGTACGAGCAGTACTTC